These T cell receptor beta chains were read from a single sample in a study of control samples from healthy donors and cancer patients. Using immunoSEQ multiplex PCR, the repertoire was profiled, and TCRdb retains in-frame clones only, with some absent. The sample has nearly 200,000 clones, roughly nine tenths seen once. The sequencing sample was made of blood. The source of these receptors is a man aged 30 to 45 in good health. The CDR3 runs from the conserved cysteine through the conserved F or W. The D gene is left open where the match is weak. Part of the rows lack a size; the others show once, few, many or a class for expanded clones.

cdr3_aa	cdr3_nt	j_call	clone_size	v_call	d_call
CASSPTGRVYGYTF	TGTGCCAGCAGCCCGACCGGGAGGGTCTATGGCTACACCTTC	TRBJ1-2	.	TRBV7-8	.
CASSLGQGGPEAFF	TGTGCCAGCAGCTTAGGACAGGGGGGACCTGAAGCTTTCTTT	TRBJ1-1	.	TRBV13	TRBD1
CASSLGSAGVETQYF	TGCGCCAGCAGCTTGGGGAGCGCCGGTGTAGAGACCCAGTACTTC	TRBJ2-5	.	TRBV5-1	.
CASSFIDRNNYGYTF	TGTGCCAGCAGCTTCATTGACAGGAATAACTATGGCTACACCTTC	TRBJ1-2	.	TRBV7-9	.
CASSPAEGRMNTEAFF	TGTGCCAGCTCACCGGCGGAGGGACGGATGAACACTGAAGCTTTCTTT	TRBJ1-1	once	TRBV18	.
CASSPPWLAGGPNSYNEQFF	TGTGCCAGCTCACCACCGTGGCTAGCGGGGGGGCCTAATTCCTACAATGAGCAGTTCTTC	TRBJ2-1	.	TRBV18	TRBD2
CASRPRGGTDTQYF	TGTGCCAGCCGCCCAAGGGGAGGCACAGATACGCAGTATTTT	TRBJ2-3	.	TRBV6-5	.
CASSLRPGAQGYGYTF	TGCGCCAGCAGCTTAAGGCCAGGGGCGCAGGGCTATGGCTACACCTTC	TRBJ1-2	.	TRBV5-1	.
CASSGTGASYEQYF	TGTGCCAGCAGCGGCACAGGGGCCTCCTACGAGCAGTACTTC	TRBJ2-7	.	TRBV7-9	TRBD1
CASSQEGQVPQHF	TGCGCCAGCAGCCAAGAGGGTCAGGTTCCCCAGCATTTT	TRBJ1-5	.	TRBV4-1	.
CASSEPGLPYNEQFF	TGTGCCAGCAGCGAACCTGGACTCCCGTACAATGAGCAGTTCTTC	TRBJ2-1	once	TRBV9	.
CASTSGGVYNEQFF	TGCGCCAGCACCAGCGGGGGGGTCTACAATGAGCAGTTCTTC	TRBJ2-1	few	TRBV5-1	TRBD2
CASSSGANSGNTIYF	TGTGCCAGCAGCTCCGGGGCCAACTCTGGAAACACCATATATTTT	TRBJ1-3	.	TRBV5-4	.
CASNQGSAYGYTF	TGCGCCAGCAACCAGGGATCTGCCTATGGCTACACCTTC	TRBJ1-2	few	TRBV5-1	.
CASSDRGTYGYTF	TGTGCCAGCAGTGACAGAGGGACCTATGGCTACACCTTC	TRBJ1-2	.	TRBV2	.
CASTRGYSDQPQHF	TGTGCCAGTACCCGTGGGTATAGCGATCAGCCCCAGCATTTT	TRBJ1-5	once	TRBV19	.
CASNNRPNTGELFF	TGTGCCAGTAACAACAGGCCGAACACCGGGGAGCTGTTTTTT	TRBJ2-2	.	TRBV19	.
CASSLEDTQYF	TGTGCCAGCAGCTTGGAAGATACGCAGTATTTT	TRBJ2-3	.	TRBV5-6	.
CASSQPGPDTQYF	TGTGCCAGCAGCCAACCGGGGCCAGATACGCAGTATTTT	TRBJ2-3	.	TRBV4-2	.
CASSWTGVAGELFF	TGTGCCAGCAGTTGGACAGGGGTGGCCGGGGAGCTGTTTTTT	TRBJ2-2	few	TRBV6-2/TRBV6-3	TRBD1
CASSYDRTNQPQHF	TGTGCCAGCAGTTACGATAGAACCAATCAGCCCCAGCATTTT	TRBJ1-5	.	TRBV6-5	.
CATSRERMDTQYF	TGTGCCACCAGCAGGGAGAGAATGGATACGCAGTATTTT	TRBJ2-3	.	TRBV15	.
CAISENVRVKDTEAFF	TGTGCCATCAGTGAGAATGTAAGGGTAAAGGACACTGAAGCTTTCTTT	TRBJ1-1	.	TRBV10-3	.
CASSLRSGGRNTEAFF	TGCGCCAGCAGCTTGAGGTCCGGGGGCCGGAACACTGAAGCTTTCTTT	TRBJ1-1	.	TRBV5-1	.
CASSLGGPGLADEQFF	TGTGCCAGCAGCTTAGGAGGGCCGGGACTAGCGGATGAGCAGTTCTTC	TRBJ2-1	.	TRBV11-2	TRBD2
CAWSAGSLNSPLHF	TGTGCCTGGAGTGCCGGCAGCCTCAATTCACCCCTCCACTTT	TRBJ1-6	.	TRBV30	.
CASSYATGSGGYTF	TGTGCCAGCAGCTACGCGACAGGGAGTGGTGGCTACACCTTC	TRBJ1-2	.	TRBV7-2	TRBD1
CSVDKTSTDTQYF	TGCAGCGTTGACAAAACTAGCACAGATACGCAGTATTTT	TRBJ2-3	.	TRBV29-1	.
CASRGQRGRNEKLFF	TGTGCCAGCAGGGGACAGCGGGGGCGTAATGAAAAACTGTTTTTT	TRBJ1-4	.	TRBV7-9	TRBD1
CASSTSPGTSGGRSYEQYF	TGTGCCAGCAGCACGAGCCCCGGGACTAGCGGGGGGCGCTCCTACGAGCAGTACTTC	TRBJ2-7	.	TRBV13	TRBD2
CASSPPGIGLSYNEQFF	TGTGCCAGCTCACCACCCGGAATAGGCCTCTCCTACAATGAGCAGTTCTTC	TRBJ2-1	.	TRBV18	.
CGFNEQFF	TGTGGTTTCAATGAGCAGTTCTTC	TRBJ2-1	.	TRBV30	.
CASSLGMWDEAFF	TGTGCCAGCAGCTTAGGAATGTGGGATGAAGCTTTCTTT	TRBJ1-1	.	TRBV11-2	.
CASSPRTENYGYTF	TGTGCCAGCTCACCACGGACAGAGAACTATGGCTACACCTTC	TRBJ1-2	once	TRBV18	.
CASSESGNTEAFF	TGCGCCAGCAGTGAGTCCGGGAATACTGAAGCTTTCTTT	TRBJ1-1	.	TRBV10-1	.
CASSFGTDSNTEAFF	TGTGCCAGCAGTTTCGGGACAGACTCGAACACTGAAGCTTTCTTT	TRBJ1-1	.	TRBV27	TRBD1
CASSKDREGDEQYF	TGCGCCAGCAGCAAGGACAGGGAGGGTGACGAGCAGTACTTC	TRBJ2-7	.	TRBV5-1	.
CASSSATIPNSPLHF	TGTGCCAGCAGCTCCGCAACTATCCCCAATTCACCCCTCCACTTT	TRBJ1-6	.	TRBV7-2	.
CASSLSTDNTGELFF	TGTGCCAGCAGCTTGTCCACAGATAACACCGGGGAGCTGTTTTTT	TRBJ2-2	.	TRBV5-5	.